The source of this T cell receptor beta chain is a study of blood T cell repertoires in COVID-19. Turning to the study itself: Acute and convalescent COVID-19 specimens originated in the United States, Italy and Spain. T cells, B-cell-depleted T cells, or PBMCs supplied cDNA or gDNA.

Study processing details: Researchers report that nucleated cell counts were estimated from reference gene primer amplification. The data were produced by immunoSEQ multiplex PCR, yet TCRdb's version contains in-frame clones alone and is incomplete. The V and J calls and clone size were taken over from that table, and D and trimming were inferred from the DNA. This sample has approximately 180,000 clones, with 75% to 95% found just once. CDR3 length: 15 amino acids. Germline V CDR1 and CDR2: MNHEY, SVGEGT. The junction had 9 bases not matched to a gene; V was cut back by 6 bases and J by 5 bases. The V and J genes are TRBV6-2 or TRBV6-3 and TRBJ2-5; TRBD1 matches at 10 bases. The material sequenced was peripheral blood. This receptor was taken from a man aged 45-65 years with acute or convalescent COVID-19. CDR3 amino acids: CASSPGTGVGETQYF. For the CDR3, the DNA is TGTGCCAGCAGCCCCGGGACAGGGGTGGGGGAGACCCAGTACTTC.